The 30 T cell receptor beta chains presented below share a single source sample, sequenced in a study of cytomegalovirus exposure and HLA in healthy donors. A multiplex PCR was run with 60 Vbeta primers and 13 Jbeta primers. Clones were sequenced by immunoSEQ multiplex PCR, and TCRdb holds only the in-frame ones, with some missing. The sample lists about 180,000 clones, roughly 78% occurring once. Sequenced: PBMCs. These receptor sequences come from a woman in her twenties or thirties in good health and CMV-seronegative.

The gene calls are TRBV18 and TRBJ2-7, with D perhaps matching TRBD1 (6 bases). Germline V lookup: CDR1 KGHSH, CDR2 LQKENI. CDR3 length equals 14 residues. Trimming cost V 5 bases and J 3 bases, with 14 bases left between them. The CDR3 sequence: CASSSTGLDYEQYF. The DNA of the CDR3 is TGTGCCAGCTCATCGACAGGACTTGACTACGAGCAGTACTTC.

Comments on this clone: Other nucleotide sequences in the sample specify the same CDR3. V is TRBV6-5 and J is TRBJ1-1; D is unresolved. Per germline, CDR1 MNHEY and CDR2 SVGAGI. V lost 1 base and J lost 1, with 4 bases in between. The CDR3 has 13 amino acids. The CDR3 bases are TGTGCCAGCAGTTACTTCGGGAACACTGAAGCTTTCTTT. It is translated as CASSYFGNTEAFF.

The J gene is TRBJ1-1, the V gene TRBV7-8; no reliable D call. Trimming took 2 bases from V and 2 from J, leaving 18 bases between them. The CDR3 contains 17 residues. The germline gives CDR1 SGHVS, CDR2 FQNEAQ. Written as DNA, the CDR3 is TGTGCCAGCAGCTTATCGTTATCGCGGCTGCCTAACACTGAAGCTTTCTTT. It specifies CASSLSLSRLPNTEAFF.

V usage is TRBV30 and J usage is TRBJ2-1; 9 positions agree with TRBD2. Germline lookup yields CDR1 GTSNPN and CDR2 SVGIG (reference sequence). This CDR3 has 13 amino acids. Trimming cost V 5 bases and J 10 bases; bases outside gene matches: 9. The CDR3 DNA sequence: TGTGCCTGGGGATCTAGCGGGGCGGGGGAGCAGTTCTTC. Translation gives CAWGSSGAGEQFF.

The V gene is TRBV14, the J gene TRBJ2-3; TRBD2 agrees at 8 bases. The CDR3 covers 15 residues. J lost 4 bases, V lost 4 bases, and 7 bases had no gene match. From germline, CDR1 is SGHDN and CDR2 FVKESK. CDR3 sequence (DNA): TGTGCCAGCAGCCCGGGACTAGAGGTAGCAGATACGCAGTATTTT. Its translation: CASSPGLEVADTQYF.

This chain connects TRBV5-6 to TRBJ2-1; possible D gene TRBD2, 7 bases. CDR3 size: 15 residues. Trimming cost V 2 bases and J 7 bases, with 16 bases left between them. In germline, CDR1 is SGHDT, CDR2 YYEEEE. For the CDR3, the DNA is TGTGCCAGCAGCTTTCGGCGGGGGCTTGTAAATGAGCAGTTCTTC. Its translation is CASSFRRGLVNEQFF.

This CDR3 is CAWSVRTGNTIYF. The CDR3 nucleotides are TGTGCCTGGAGTGTGAGAACGGGAAACACCATATATTTT. J is TRBJ1-3 and V is TRBV30; D uncertain. This CDR3 has 13 amino acids. Between the trimmed V and J ends, which lost 0 bases and 4 bases, there was a span of 7 bases. Germline CDR1 GTSNPN, CDR2 SVGIG (reference sequence).

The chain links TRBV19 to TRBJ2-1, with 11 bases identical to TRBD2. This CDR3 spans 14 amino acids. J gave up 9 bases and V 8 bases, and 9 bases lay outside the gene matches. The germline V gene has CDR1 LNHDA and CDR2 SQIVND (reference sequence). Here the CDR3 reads CASQLAGGLSEQFF. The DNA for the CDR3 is TGTGCCAGTCAGCTAGCGGGGGGCCTTAGTGAGCAGTTCTTC.

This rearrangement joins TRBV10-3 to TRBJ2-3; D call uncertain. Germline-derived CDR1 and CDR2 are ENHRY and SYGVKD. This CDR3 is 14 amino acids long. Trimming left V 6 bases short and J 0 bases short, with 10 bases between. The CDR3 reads CAIRPFGSTDTQYF. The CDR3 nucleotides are TGTGCCATCAGACCCTTCGGGAGCACAGATACGCAGTATTTT.

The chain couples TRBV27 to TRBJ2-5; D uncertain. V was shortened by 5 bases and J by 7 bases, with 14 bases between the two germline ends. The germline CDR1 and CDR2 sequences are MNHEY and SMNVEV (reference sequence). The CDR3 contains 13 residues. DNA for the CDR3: TGTGCCAGCAGTCAAGGTCAACCGGGGACCCAGTACTTC. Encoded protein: CASSQGQPGTQYF.

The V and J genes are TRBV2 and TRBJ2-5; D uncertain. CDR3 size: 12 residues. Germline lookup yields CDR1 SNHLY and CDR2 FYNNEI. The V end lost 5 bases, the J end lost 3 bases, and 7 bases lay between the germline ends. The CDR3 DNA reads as TGTGCCAGCAGTTACGGAGAAGAGACCCAGTACTTC. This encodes CASSYGEETQYF.

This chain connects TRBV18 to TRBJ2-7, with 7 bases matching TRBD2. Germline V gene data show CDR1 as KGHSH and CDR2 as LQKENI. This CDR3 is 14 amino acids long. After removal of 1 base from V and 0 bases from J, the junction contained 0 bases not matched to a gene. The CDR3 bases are TGTGCCAGCTCACCACGGGACTACTCCTACGAGCAGTACTTC. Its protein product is CASSPRDYSYEQYF.

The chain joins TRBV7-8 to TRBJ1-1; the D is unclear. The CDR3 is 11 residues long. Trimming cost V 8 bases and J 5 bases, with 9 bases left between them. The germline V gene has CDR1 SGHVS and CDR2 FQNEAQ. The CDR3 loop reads CASQIVTEAFF. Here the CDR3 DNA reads TGTGCCAGCCAGATCGTTACTGAAGCTTTCTTT.

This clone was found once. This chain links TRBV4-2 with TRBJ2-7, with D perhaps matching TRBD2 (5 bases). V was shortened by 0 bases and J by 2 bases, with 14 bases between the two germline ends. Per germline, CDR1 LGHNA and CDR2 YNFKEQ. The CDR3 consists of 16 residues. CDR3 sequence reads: CASSQDSGGSPYEQYF. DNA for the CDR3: TGTGCCAGCAGCCAAGATTCCGGTGGGAGCCCCTACGAGCAGTACTTC.

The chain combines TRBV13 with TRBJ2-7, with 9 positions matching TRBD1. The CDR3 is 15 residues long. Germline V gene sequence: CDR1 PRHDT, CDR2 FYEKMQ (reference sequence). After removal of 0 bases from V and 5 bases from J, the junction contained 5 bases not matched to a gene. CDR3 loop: CASSLGRRQGDEQYF. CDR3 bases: TGTGCCAGCAGCTTAGGCCGAAGACAGGGGGACGAGCAGTACTTC.

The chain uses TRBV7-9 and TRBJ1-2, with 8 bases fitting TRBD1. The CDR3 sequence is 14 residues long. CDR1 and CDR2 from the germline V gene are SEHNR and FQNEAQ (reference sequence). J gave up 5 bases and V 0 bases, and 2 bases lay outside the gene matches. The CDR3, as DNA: TGTGCCAGCAGCTTAGCCGGACAGGGTTATGGCTACACCTTC. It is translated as CASSLAGQGYGYTF. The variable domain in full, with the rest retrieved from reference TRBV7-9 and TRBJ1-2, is DTGVSQNPRHKITKRGQNVTFRCDPISEHNRLYWYRQTLGQGPEFLTYFQNEAQLEKSRLLSDRFSAERPKGSFSTLEIQRTEQGDSAMYLCASSLAGQGYGYTFGSGTRLTVV.

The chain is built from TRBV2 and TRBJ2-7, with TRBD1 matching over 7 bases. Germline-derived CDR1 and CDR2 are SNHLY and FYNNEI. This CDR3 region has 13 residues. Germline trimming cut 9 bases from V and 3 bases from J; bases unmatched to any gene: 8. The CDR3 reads CASLLDRDYEQYF. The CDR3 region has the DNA TGTGCCAGTTTACTCGACAGGGACTACGAGCAGTACTTC.

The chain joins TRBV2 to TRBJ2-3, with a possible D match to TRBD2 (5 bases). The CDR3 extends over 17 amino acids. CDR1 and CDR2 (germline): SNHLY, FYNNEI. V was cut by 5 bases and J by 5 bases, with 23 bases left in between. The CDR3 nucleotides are TGTGCCAGCAGTTTGAGGTCGGGGATTATCGAGCAAGATACGCAGTATTTT. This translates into CASSLRSGIIEQDTQYF.

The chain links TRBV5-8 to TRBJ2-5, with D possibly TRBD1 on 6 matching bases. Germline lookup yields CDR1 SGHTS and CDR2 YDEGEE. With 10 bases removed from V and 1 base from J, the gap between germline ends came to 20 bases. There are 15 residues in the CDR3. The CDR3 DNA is TGTGCCGGCTGGGCCAGGGGCCTTAGCCAAGAGACCCAGTACTTC. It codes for CAGWARGLSQETQYF.

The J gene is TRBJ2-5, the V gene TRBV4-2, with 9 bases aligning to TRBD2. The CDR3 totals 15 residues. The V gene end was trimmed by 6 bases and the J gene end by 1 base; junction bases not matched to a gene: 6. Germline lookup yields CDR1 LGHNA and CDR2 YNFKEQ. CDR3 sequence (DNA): TGTGCCAGCAGTTCTAGCGGGGAACCCCAAGAGACCCAGTACTTC. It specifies CASSSSGEPQETQYF.

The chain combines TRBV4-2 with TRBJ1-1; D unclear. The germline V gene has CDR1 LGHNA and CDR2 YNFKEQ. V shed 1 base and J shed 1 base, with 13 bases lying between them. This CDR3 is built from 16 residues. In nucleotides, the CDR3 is TGTGCCAGCAGCCAAGGGGTCCGAGGGCCGAACACTGAAGCTTTCTTT. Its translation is CASSQGVRGPNTEAFF.

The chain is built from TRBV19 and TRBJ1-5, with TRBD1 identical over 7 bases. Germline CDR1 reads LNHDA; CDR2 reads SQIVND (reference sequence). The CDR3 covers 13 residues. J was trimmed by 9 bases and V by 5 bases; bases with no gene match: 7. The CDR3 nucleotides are TGTGCCAGTAGTGTCAGGGGGTGGGCGCCCCAGCATTTT. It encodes CASSVRGWAPQHF.

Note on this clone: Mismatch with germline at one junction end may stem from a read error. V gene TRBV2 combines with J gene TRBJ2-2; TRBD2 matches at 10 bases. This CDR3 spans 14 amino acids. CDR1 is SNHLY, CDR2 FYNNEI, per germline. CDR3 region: CASRGLAAPGELFF. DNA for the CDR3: TGTGCCAGCAGAGGACTAGCGGCCCCCGGTGAGCTGTTTTTT. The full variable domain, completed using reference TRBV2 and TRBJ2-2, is EPEVTQTPSHQVTQMGQEVILRCVPISNHLYFYWYRQILGQKVEFLVSFYNNEISEKSEIFDDQFSVERPDGSNFTLKIRSTKLEDSAMYFCASRGLAAPGELFFGEGSRLTVL.

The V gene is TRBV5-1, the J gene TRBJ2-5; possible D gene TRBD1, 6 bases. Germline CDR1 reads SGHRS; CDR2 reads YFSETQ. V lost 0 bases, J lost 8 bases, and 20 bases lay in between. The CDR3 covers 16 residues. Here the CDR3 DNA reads TGCGCCAGCAGCTTGGGAGGCAGGGGAAGAAGAGAAACCCAGTACTTC. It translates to CASSLGGRGRRETQYF.

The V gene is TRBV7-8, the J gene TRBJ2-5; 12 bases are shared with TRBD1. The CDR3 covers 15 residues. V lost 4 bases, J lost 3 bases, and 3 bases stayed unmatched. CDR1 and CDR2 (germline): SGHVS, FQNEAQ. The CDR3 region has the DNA TGTGCCAGCAGCTGGGGACAGGGGGCGGAAGAGACCCAGTACTTC. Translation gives CASSWGQGAEETQYF.

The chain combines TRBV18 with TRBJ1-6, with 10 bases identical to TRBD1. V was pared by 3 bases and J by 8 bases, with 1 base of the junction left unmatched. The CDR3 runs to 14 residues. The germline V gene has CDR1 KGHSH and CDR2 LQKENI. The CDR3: CASSPGTGDSPLHF. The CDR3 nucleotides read TGTGCCAGCTCACCTGGGACAGGGGATTCACCCCTCCACTTT.

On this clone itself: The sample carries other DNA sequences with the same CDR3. CDR3: CASSLLGQGNSYEQYF. Written as DNA, the CDR3 is TGTGCCAGCAGTTTATTGGGACAGGGGAATTCCTACGAGCAGTACTTC. The rearrangement uses TRBV28 and TRBJ2-7, with 10 nucleotides matching TRBD1. The V gene end was trimmed by 1 base and the J gene end by 1 base; junction bases not matched to a gene: 4. The CDR3 runs to 16 residues. Germline V gives CDR1 MDHEN, CDR2 SYDVKM.

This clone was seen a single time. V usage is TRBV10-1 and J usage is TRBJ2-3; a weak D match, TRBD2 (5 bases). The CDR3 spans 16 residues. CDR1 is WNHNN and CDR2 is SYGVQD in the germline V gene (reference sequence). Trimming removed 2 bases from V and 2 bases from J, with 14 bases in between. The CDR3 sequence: CASSEALLEPTDTQYF. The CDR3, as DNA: TGCGCCAGCAGTGAGGCCCTACTAGAGCCCACAGATACGCAGTATTTT.

CDR3 coding DNA: TGTGCCAGCAGCTTAGGACAGGGGGTAGCGGCGTACTTC. Amino acids: CASSLGQGVAAYF. The J gene is TRBJ2-7, the V gene TRBV7-9; 9 nucleotides align to TRBD1. V lost 1 base, J lost 12 bases, and 7 bases stayed unmatched. The CDR3 loop spans 13 amino acids. The germline V gene encodes CDR1 SEHNR and CDR2 FQNEAQ (reference sequence). Together with reference TRBV7-9 and TRBJ2-7, the CDR3 gives the full variable domain: DTGVSQNPRHKITKRGQNVTFRCDPISEHNRLYWYRQTLGQGPEFLTYFQNEAQLEKSRLLSDRFSAERPKGSFSTLEIQRTEQGDSAMYLCASSLGQGVAAYFGPGTRLTVT.

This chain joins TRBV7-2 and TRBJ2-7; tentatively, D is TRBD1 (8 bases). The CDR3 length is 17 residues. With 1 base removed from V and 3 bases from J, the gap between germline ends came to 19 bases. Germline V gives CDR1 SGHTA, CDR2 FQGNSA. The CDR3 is CASSLDGGTGYIYEQYF. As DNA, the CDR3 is TGTGCCAGCAGCTTAGACGGGGGGACAGGCTATATCTACGAGCAGTACTTC.